This is a list of T cell receptor beta chains from one sample in a study of blood T cells in healthy people across ages. A single record per CDR3 protein comes from TCRdb applying MiXCR to the 5' RACE reads. The table shows hundreds of thousands of distinct CDR3 sequences, with about 28% occurring only once. Sequenced sample: blood. These TCRs come from a woman of 80 years or more in good health. Each CDR3 is given with its conserved first and last residue.

TRBJ1-2	TRBV12-3/TRBV12-4	CASRGIRHLYGYTF
TRBJ2-7	TRBV7-2	CASSARTAPSGQYF
TRBJ2-5	TRBV11-2	CASSLVPAGAGETQYF
TRBJ2-7	TRBV7-2	CASSKGVGLVKDYEQYF
TRBJ1-5	TRBV6-5	CASTAGQDQPQHF
TRBJ2-7	TRBV19	CASSTPRGGTYEQYF
TRBJ1-1	TRBV6-2/TRBV6-3	CASSDTGGNTEAFF
TRBJ1-1	TRBV7-6	CASSSTWGPNTEAFF
TRBJ2-5	TRBV5-1	CASVLGTSGAETQYF
TRBJ1-4	TRBV6-2/TRBV6-3	CASSFTGKKRKDEKLFF